Listed below are T cell receptor beta chains from one sample, sequenced in a study of cytotoxic CD8 clonotypes in ibrutinib-treated CLL. Sequencing used immunoSEQ multiplex PCR; TCRdb keeps in-frame clones, though not all of them. The sample has about 300,000 clones; around 69% are singletons. The sample in question was PBMCs, obtained at disease progression, from a patient treated with ibrutinib. All receptors come from a human donor with chronic lymphocytic leukemia. CDR3s include the opening cysteine and the closing phenylalanine or tryptophan. The D gene is left open where the match is weak. Rows may omit the clone size; those that give it use once, few, many or a size class.

v_gene	j_gene	abundance	d_gene	CDR3aa	CDR3nt
TRBV7-9	TRBJ1-6	NA	NA	CASSLLDEAGSPLHF	TGTGCCAGCAGCTTATTAGATGAGGCCGGTTCACCCCTCCACTTT
TRBV29-1	TRBJ2-5	NA	NA	CSVDTYETQYF	TGCAGCGTTGATACTTATGAGACCCAGTACTTC
TRBV6-6	TRBJ2-7	few	NA	CASSHWTYEQYF	TGTGCCAGCAGCCACTGGACCTACGAGCAGTACTTC
TRBV7-9	TRBJ2-3	NA	NA	CASSLFLTDTQYF	TGTGCCAGCAGCTTATTTCTCACAGATACGCAGTATTTT
TRBV5-3	TRBJ2-6	NA	NA	CARSLDRAGANVLTF	TGTGCCAGAAGCTTGGACAGGGCTGGGGCCAACGTCCTGACTTTC
TRBV10-2	TRBJ2-7	NA	NA	CASRRTAHREQYF	TGCGCCAGCAGACGGACAGCCCACCGTGAACAGTACTTC
TRBV6-1	TRBJ2-3	NA	TRBD2	CASSEGLAGGPLEDTQYF	TGTGCCAGCAGTGAAGGACTAGCGGGGGGGCCGTTAGAAGATACGCAGTATTTT
TRBV4-1	TRBJ2-3	NA	TRBD2	CASSHISGGTDTQYF	TGCGCCAGCAGCCACATAAGCGGGGGCACAGATACGCAGTATTTT
TRBV5-4	TRBJ1-5	NA	NA	CASSLDSNQPQHF	TGTGCCAGCAGCTTGGACAGCAATCAGCCCCAGCATTTT
TRBV11-3	TRBJ2-2	NA	TRBD2	CASSPASGANPNTGELFF	TGTGCCAGCAGCCCCGCTAGCGGGGCCAATCCAAACACCGGGGAGCTGTTTTTT
TRBV7-8	TRBJ2-7	few	NA	CASSLPSTSYEQYF	TGTGCCAGCAGCTTGCCCTCGACATCCTACGAGCAGTACTTC
TRBV6-6	TRBJ2-5	NA	TRBD2	CASSPPGLAVPETQYF	TGTGCCAGCAGTCCACCGGGACTAGCGGTTCCAGAGACCCAGTACTTC
TRBV25-1	TRBJ1-1	NA	NA	CASSVRGPNTEAFF	TGTGCCAGCAGTGTCAGGGGCCCGAACACTGAAGCTTTCTTT
TRBV25-1	TRBJ1-4	NA	NA	CASSYTGATNEKLFF	TGTGCCAGCAGTTATACAGGTGCAACTAATGAAAAACTGTTTTTT
TRBV29-1	TRBJ2-7	NA	NA	CSALQDPIREQYF	TGCAGCGCCCTCCAGGACCCAATTAGAGAGCAGTACTTC
TRBV10-2	TRBJ2-1	NA	NA	CASRGGQGSNEQFF	TGCGCCAGCAGGGGTGGCCAGGGTAGTAATGAGCAGTTCTTC
TRBV5-4	TRBJ2-1	NA	TRBD1	CASSLRDRGHNEQFF	TGTGCCAGCAGCTTGAGGGACAGGGGGCACAATGAGCAGTTCTTC
TRBV5-6	TRBJ2-6	once	NA	CASSMDGSSGANVLTF	TGTGCCAGCAGCATGGACGGAAGCTCTGGGGCCAACGTCCTGACTTTC
TRBV7-6	TRBJ2-5	NA	TRBD1	CASRPQGAVLQETQYF	TGTGCCAGCAGACCACAGGGGGCTGTTCTCCAAGAGACCCAGTACTTC
TRBV11-2	TRBJ1-1	NA	NA	CASSLAGDTEAFF	TGTGCCAGCAGCTTAGCAGGCGACACTGAAGCTTTCTTT
TRBV21-1	TRBJ2-7	NA	NA	CASSKRPDSGISYEQYF	TGTGCCAGCAGCAAAAGACCGGATAGCGGGATCTCCTACGAGCAGTACTTC
TRBV7-2	TRBJ2-6	NA	NA	CASSFRGSGANVLTF	TGTGCCAGCAGCTTCAGGGGTTCTGGGGCCAACGTCCTGACTTTC
TRBV5-6	TRBJ1-2	NA	TRBD1	CASSYDRAVTF	TGTGCCAGCAGCTACGACAGGGCAGTAACCTTC
TRBV5-1	TRBJ2-5	few	NA	CASSLEVVETQYF	TGCGCCAGCAGCTTGGAAGTCGTAGAGACCCAGTACTTC
TRBV29-1	TRBJ1-2	few	NA	CSVESWEASGRYGYTF	TGCAGCGTTGAATCATGGGAGGCAAGCGGGCGCTATGGCTACACCTTC
TRBV7-9	TRBJ1-1	NA	NA	CASSAGVQLMNTEAFF	TGTGCCAGCAGCGCAGGGGTTCAACTCATGAACACTGAAGCTTTCTTT
TRBV2	TRBJ2-5	NA	NA	CASSGTGQKTPHQYF	TGTGCCAGCAGTGGGACTGGACAGAAAACCCCGCACCAGTACTTC
TRBV25-1	TRBJ1-1	few	NA	CASSDPLKAFF	TGTGCCAGCAGTGATCCCCTTAAAGCTTTCTTT
TRBV5-5	TRBJ1-5	NA	NA	CASSSPGDDQPQHF	TGTGCCAGCAGCTCCCCGGGGGATGATCAGCCCCAGCATTTT
TRBV19	TRBJ2-2	NA	TRBD2	CASSSGSFLNTGELFF	TGTGCCAGTAGTAGCGGGAGCTTTTTGAACACCGGGGAGCTGTTTTTT
TRBV11-3	TRBJ2-7	NA	TRBD1	CASSLLQGGEQYF	TGTGCCAGCAGCTTACTACAGGGGGGTGAGCAGTACTTC
TRBV7-2	TRBJ1-3	NA	NA	CASSLSGENTIYF	TGTGCCAGCAGCTTATCTGGGGAAAACACCATATATTTT
TRBV6-5	TRBJ1-1	NA	NA	CASNARAGIEAFF	TGTGCCAGCAATGCCCGTGCGGGGATTGAGGCTTTCTTT
TRBV11-2	TRBJ2-5	once	TRBD2	CASSSDRSSGGETQYF	TGTGCCAGCAGCTCGGACAGGTCCAGCGGGGGGGAGACCCAGTACTTC
TRBV2	TRBJ1-3	NA	TRBD1	CASLGQPSGNTIYF	TGTGCCAGCCTGGGACAGCCCTCTGGAAACACCATATATTTT
TRBV5-4	TRBJ2-3	NA	TRBD2	CASSLEGLAGVADTQYF	TGTGCCAGCAGCTTGGAAGGACTAGCGGGAGTGGCAGATACGCAGTATTTT
TRBV18	TRBJ2-2	few	NA	CASSPPPANTGELFF	TGTGCCAGCTCACCACCCCCAGCAAACACCGGGGAGCTGTTTTTT
TRBV9	TRBJ2-5	NA	TRBD2	CASSPGTRGETQYF	TGTGCCAGCAGCCCCGGGACTAGGGGAGAGACCCAGTACTTC
TRBV19	TRBJ2-3	NA	NA	CASSIPRDTQYF	TGTGCCAGTAGTATCCCAAGGGATACGCAGTATTTT
TRBV27	TRBJ1-1	NA	NA	CASSLSRGNTEAFF	TGTGCCAGCAGTTTATCTCGCGGGAACACTGAAGCTTTCTTT
TRBV4-1	TRBJ2-2	few	NA	CASSQDRVPGELFF	TGCGCCAGCAGCCAAGACAGGGTTCCCGGGGAGCTGTTTTTT
TRBV20-1	TRBJ2-5	NA	NA	CSAISETQYF	TGCAGTGCTATATCAGAGACCCAGTACTTC
TRBV5-8	TRBJ2-1	NA	NA	CASSLPGSYNEQFF	TGTGCCAGCAGCTTACCGGGTTCCTACAATGAGCAGTTCTTC
TRBV7-3	TRBJ2-7	NA	NA	CASSPPGTYEQYF	TGTGCCAGCAGCCCCCCAGGGACTTACGAGCAGTACTTC
TRBV7-6	TRBJ2-1	NA	NA	CASSPSGPSSYNEQFF	TGTGCCAGCAGCCCGTCGGGCCCGAGCTCCTACAATGAGCAGTTCTTC
TRBV29-1	TRBJ2-3	NA	TRBD1	CSVETGGVGNTQYF	TGCAGCGTTGAAACAGGGGGTGTGGGAAATACGCAGTATTTT
TRBV5-6	TRBJ2-7	few	NA	CASSLDPPSLPGSSYEQYF	TGTGCCAGCAGCTTGGACCCGCCGAGTCTGCCAGGGAGCTCCTACGAGCAGTACTTC
TRBV6-5	TRBJ1-1	NA	NA	CASSYSGLPEAFF	TGTGCCAGCAGTTACTCGGGTTTACCTGAAGCTTTCTTT
TRBV11-2	TRBJ1-2	few	NA	CASSFPRSYGYTF	TGTGCCAGCAGCTTTCCCCGGTCCTATGGCTACACCTTC